Listed here are 4 T cell receptor beta chains from one sample, sequenced in a study of blood T cell repertoires in COVID-19. Libraries were prepared by immunoSEQ multiplex PCR; TCRdb keeps only in-frame clonotypes and omits some of them. Among about 240,000 clones, approximately 85% were seen once, and the ten largest hold 9.5% to 15%. The sequenced material came from peripheral blood. Source of these receptors: an older woman with active or convalescent COVID-19.

This clone was counted only a few times. The CDR3 here is CASSITGVNNEQFF. CDR3 in DNA: TGTGCCAGTAGTATTACCGGGGTAAACAATGAGCAGTTCTTC. The gene calls are TRBV19 and TRBJ2-1, with TRBD2 as a possible D gene (5 bases). Per germline, CDR1 LNHDA and CDR2 SQIVND (reference sequence). V was cut by 3 bases and J by 5 bases, with 11 bases left in between. This CDR3 comprises 14 residues.

The chain recombines TRBV4-1 with TRBJ1-6, with 7 nucleotides matching TRBD1. Germline-derived CDR1 and CDR2 are MGHRA and YSYEKL. The CDR3 extends over 19 amino acids. The V segment lost 2 bases and the J segment 2 bases; nucleotides outside the gene matches: 12. The CDR3: CASSQQPTGPSPYNSPLHF. CDR3 nucleotides: TGCGCCAGCAGCCAACAGCCGACAGGGCCGAGTCCCTATAATTCACCCCTCCACTTT.

This clone has just a few counts. The CDR3 loop is CASGGTYDGQYF. The CDR3 DNA reads as TGTGCCAGCGGGGGGACCTACGATGGGCAGTACTTC. J is TRBJ2-7 and V is TRBV28; tentative D call: TRBD2 (6 bases). The ends were cut back, 8 bases at V and 9 bases at J, with 17 bases in the middle. Germline assignment: CDR1 MDHEN and CDR2 SYDVKM. This CDR3 spans 12 amino acids.

This clone showed up many times. The rearrangement joins TRBV5-1 to TRBJ1-1, with no clear D. Looked up from germline, CDR1 is SGHRS and CDR2 is YFSETQ. The CDR3 runs to 12 residues. V was trimmed by 0 bases and J by 8 bases, leaving 8 bases between them. Written as DNA, the CDR3 is TGCGCCAGCAGCTTGGTAGGGAGAGAAGCTTTCTTT. It is translated as CASSLVGREAFF.